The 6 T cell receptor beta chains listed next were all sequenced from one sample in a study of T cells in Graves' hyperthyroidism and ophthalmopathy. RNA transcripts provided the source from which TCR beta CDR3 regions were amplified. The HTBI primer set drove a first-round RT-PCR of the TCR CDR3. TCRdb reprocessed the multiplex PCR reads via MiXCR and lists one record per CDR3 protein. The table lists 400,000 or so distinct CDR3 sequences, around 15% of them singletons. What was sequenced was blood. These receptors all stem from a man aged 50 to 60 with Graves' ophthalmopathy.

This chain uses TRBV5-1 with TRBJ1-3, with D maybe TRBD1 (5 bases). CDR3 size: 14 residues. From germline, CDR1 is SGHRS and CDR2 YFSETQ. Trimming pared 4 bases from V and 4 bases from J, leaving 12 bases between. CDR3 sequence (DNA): TGCGCCAGCAGCACCGGGACTCCGGGAAACACCATATATTTT. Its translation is CASSTGTPGNTIYF.

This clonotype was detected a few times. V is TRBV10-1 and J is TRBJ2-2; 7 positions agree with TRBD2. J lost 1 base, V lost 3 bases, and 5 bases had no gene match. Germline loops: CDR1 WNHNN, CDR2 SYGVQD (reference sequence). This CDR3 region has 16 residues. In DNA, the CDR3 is TGCGCCAGCAGTGAATTAGCGGGCCTGAACACCGGGGAGCTGTTTTTT. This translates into CASSELAGLNTGELFF.

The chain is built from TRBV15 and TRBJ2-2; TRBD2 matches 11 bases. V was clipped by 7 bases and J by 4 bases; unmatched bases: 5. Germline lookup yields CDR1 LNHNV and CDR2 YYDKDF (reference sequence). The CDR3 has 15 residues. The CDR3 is CATKLAGARTGELFF. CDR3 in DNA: TGTGCCACCAAACTAGCGGGAGCGCGCACCGGGGAGCTGTTTTTT.

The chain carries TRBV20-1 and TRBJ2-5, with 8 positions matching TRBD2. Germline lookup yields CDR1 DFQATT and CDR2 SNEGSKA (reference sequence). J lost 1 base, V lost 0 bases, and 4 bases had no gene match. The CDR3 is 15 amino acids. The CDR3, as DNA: TGCAGTGCTAGAGATGGGGCGGGAGGCCAAGAGACCCAGTACTTC. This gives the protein CSARDGAGGQETQYF.

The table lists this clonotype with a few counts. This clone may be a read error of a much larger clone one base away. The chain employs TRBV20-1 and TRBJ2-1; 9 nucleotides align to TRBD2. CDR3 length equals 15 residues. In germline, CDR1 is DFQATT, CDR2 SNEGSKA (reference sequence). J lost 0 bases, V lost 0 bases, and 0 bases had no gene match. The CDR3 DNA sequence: TGCAGTGCTAGAGAACTAGCGGGCTCCTACAATGAGCAGTTCTTC. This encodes CSARELAGSYNEQFF.

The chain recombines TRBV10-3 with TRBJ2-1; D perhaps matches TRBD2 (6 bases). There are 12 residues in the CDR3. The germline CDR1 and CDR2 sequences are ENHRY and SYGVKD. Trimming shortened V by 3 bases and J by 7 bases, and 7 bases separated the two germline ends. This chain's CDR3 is CAISEGGNEQFF. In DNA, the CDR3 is TGTGCCATCAGTGAAGGAGGGAATGAGCAGTTCTTC.